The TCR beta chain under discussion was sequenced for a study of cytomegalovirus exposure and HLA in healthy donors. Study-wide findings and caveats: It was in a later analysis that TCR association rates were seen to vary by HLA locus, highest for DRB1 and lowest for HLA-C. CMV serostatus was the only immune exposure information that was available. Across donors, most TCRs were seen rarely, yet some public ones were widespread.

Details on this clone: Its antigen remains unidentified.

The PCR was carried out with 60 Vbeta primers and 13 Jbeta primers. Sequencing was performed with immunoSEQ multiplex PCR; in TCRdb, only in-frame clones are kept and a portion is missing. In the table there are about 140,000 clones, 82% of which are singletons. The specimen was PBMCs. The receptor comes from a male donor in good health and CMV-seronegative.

CDR3: CASSVSGAFTDTQYF. CDR3 DNA: TGTGCCAGCAGCGTATCCGGTGCTTTCACAGATACGCAGTATTTT. This chain connects TRBV9 to TRBJ2-3; no clear D. From germline, CDR1 is SGDLS and CDR2 YYNGEE. The CDR3 contains 15 residues. The ends were cut back, 1 base at V and 2 bases at J, with 11 bases in the middle.